The source of this T cell receptor beta chain is a study of PD-1 blockade in classical Hodgkin lymphoma. Study conclusions and caveats: Reports indicated that newly diagnosed patients had lower baseline TCR diversity than healthy donors did. CD8+ TCR diversity did not rise significantly by C4D1, unlike CD4+. Complete responders showed a baseline diversity that resembled the diversity of newly diagnosed patients.

For this clone: Its antigen remains unknown.

Profiling relied on immunoSEQ multiplex PCR, and the TCRdb table lists in-frame clones only, not all of them. The profile shows roughly 86,000 clones, 83% of them singletons. Regarding time point: cycle 4 day 1 (C4D1), after 6 weeks of nivolumab. Autologous stem cell transplantation was followed by relapse in every patient, and brentuximab vedotin exposure varied. The sequenced sample was peripheral blood mononuclear cells (PBMCs), obtained before the fourth cycle of nivolumab. The origin of this receptor is a human donor with classical Hodgkin lymphoma.

The CDR3 loop is CASDANRDYGYTF. The CDR3 DNA reads TGTGCCAGCGACGCCAACCGGGACTATGGCTACACCTTC. The chain is built from TRBV6-1 and TRBJ1-2; D is ambiguous. The germline gives CDR1 MNHNS, CDR2 SASEGT. The CDR3 sequence is 13 residues long. The V and J ends lost 8 bases and 3 bases respectively, with 13 bases between them.